This T cell receptor (beta chain) is drawn from a study of response to subunit inactivated influenza vaccine. With 3 bases removed from V and 4 bases from J, the gap between germline ends came to 9 bases. Germline V gene data show CDR1 as MDHEN and CDR2 as SYDVKM. The CDR3 length is 13 residues. Each CDR3 protein is one row after TCRdb ran MiXCR on the RT-PCR reads. Of roughly 500,000 distinct CDR3 sequences listed, approximately 22% are singletons. The same sample was also used in a study of T cells expressing NK-cell markers. That paper states: 5'RACE template switching with UMIs generated TCR beta cDNA. Sorted CD3+CD56+NKG2C+, CD3+CD56+NKG2C- and CD3+CD56-NKG2C+ T-cell subsets were beta-chain profiled. In several experiments, an anti-gamma-delta TCR antibody restricted sorting to alpha-beta TCR T cells. Clarity on HCMV specificity was lacking for the expanded NKG2C+ T cell clones.

Sequences were derived from CD4+ T cells sorted from PBMCs, sampled less than 13 days after vaccination. This sequence was found in a man in his fifties or sixties who received an inactivated influenza vaccine. The chain carries TRBV28 and TRBJ1-1; tentative D call: TRBD1 (5 bases). The chain's CDR3 is CASSFGTATEAFF. CDR3 in DNA: TGTGCCAGCAGTTTTGGGACGGCCACTGAAGCTTTCTTT.